Sequencing of this T cell receptor (beta chain) was carried out in a study of shared clonotypes between healthy human individuals. Broader study findings: Generally, naive subsets (rather than memory subsets) showed larger estimated richness.

The protocol was immunoSEQ multiplex PCR, while the TCRdb copy is restricted to in-frame clones and leaves out a portion. The data contain approximately 1.5 million clones, 95% to 99% of them singletons. Trimming took 3 bases from V and 4 from J, leaving 12 bases between them. This CDR3 has 14 residues. CDR1 SGDLS and CDR2 YYNGEE come from the germline V gene. About this clone: The target antigen is unknown.

The chain has TRBV9 and TRBJ2-3, with D possibly matching TRBD2 (6 bases). The sequenced sample was naive CD4+ T cells sorted from blood. Noted subset: CD45RA+ positively selected. The origin of this receptor is a young man in good health. The CDR3 here is CASSATGVADTQYF. The CDR3 nucleotides read TGTGCCAGCAGCGCAACGGGAGTTGCAGATACGCAGTATTTT.